The next 10 T cell receptor beta chains were all read from a single sample in a study of blood T cell repertoires in COVID-19. TCRdb keeps only in-frame clones here, not all; method: immunoSEQ multiplex PCR. The sample shows more than 110,000 clones, around 80% of them seen only once. The sample comprised PBMCs or T cells enriched from blood (not recorded which). These receptors all stem from a woman between 45 and 65 years old who had recovered from COVID-19.

This clone was found once. The chain couples TRBV5-1 to TRBJ2-3; 10 bases are shared with TRBD2. J was trimmed by 2 bases and V by 0 bases; bases with no gene match: 3. Germline V gives CDR1 SGHRS, CDR2 YFSETQ. CDR3 length: 16 residues. The CDR3 sequence is CASSLVAGGPTDTQYF. Written as DNA, the CDR3 is TGCGCCAGCAGCTTGGTAGCGGGGGGTCCCACAGATACGCAGTATTTT. Looking up the rest from reference TRBV5-1 and TRBJ2-3 gives the full variable domain: KAGVTQTPRYLIKTRGQQVTLSCSPISGHRSVSWYQQTPGQGLQFLFEYFSETQRNKGNFPGRFSGRQFSNSRSEMNVSTLELGDSALYLCASSLVAGGPTDTQYFGPGTRLTVL.

The chain carries TRBV7-3 and TRBJ2-1; 14 bases align to TRBD2. Trimming took 4 bases from V and 5 from J; bases not matched to a gene: 7. CDR3 length equals 17 residues. Germline CDR1 reads SGHTA; CDR2 reads FQGTGA. The CDR3 loop reads CASSSRLAGGLDNEQFF. The DNA for the CDR3 is TGTGCCAGCAGCTCCAGACTAGCGGGGGGGCTGGACAATGAGCAGTTCTTC.

This clone showed up just once. The chain employs TRBV5-4 and TRBJ2-3, with 11 bases matching TRBD2. The CDR3 extends over 16 amino acids. Trimming at V came to 3 bases and at J to 1 base, leaving 4 bases not matched to a gene. CDR1 is SGHNT, CDR2 YYREEE, per germline (reference sequence). The CDR3 nucleotides read TGTGCCAGCAGCTCCGTGACTAGCGGGGGCACAGATACGCAGTATTTT. Residues: CASSSVTSGGTDTQYF.

The gene calls are TRBV5-1 and TRBJ2-1, with 8 nucleotides matching TRBD2. This CDR3 contains 14 residues. The J segment lost 1 base and the V segment lost 7 bases, leaving 4 bases of the junction unmatched. Germline V lookup: CDR1 SGHRS, CDR2 YFSETQ. In nucleotides, the CDR3 is TGCGCCAGCGCCCGGGAGGGGTCCTACAATGAGCAGTTCTTC. This encodes CASAREGSYNEQFF.

This clone was seen at least ten times. CDR3 protein: CASSSPQRGLDYTQYF. The CDR3 nucleotides read TGTGCCAGCAGTTCGCCTCAGCGGGGCCTGGATTATACGCAGTATTTT. The gene calls are TRBV27 and TRBJ2-3; 7 bases align to TRBD2. Germline CDR1 is MNHEY and CDR2 is SMNVEV (reference sequence). The CDR3 totals 16 residues. J gave up 7 bases and V 4 bases, and 14 bases lay outside the gene matches.

This chain connects TRBV5-4 to TRBJ2-2; D might be TRBD1 (6 bases). The germline CDR1 and CDR2 sequences are SGHNT and YYREEE (reference sequence). Trimming cost V 0 bases and J 2 bases, with 11 bases left between them. The CDR3 is 16 amino acids. The CDR3 is CASSLGQVTNTGELFF. CDR3 in DNA: TGTGCCAGCAGCTTGGGACAGGTTACCAACACCGGGGAGCTGTTTTTT.

This sequence joins TRBV28 and TRBJ2-1, with 9 bases lining up with TRBD2. With 5 bases clipped from V and 4 bases from J, the junction kept 3 bases outside the gene matches. Germline lookup yields CDR1 MDHEN and CDR2 SYDVKM. This CDR3 comprises 14 residues. DNA for the CDR3: TGTGCCAGCAGTGAGACTAGCGGTTACAATGAGCAGTTCTTC. It specifies CASSETSGYNEQFF.

The chain recombines TRBV5-4 with TRBJ1-2, with TRBD1 matching over 7 bases. The CDR3 sequence is 14 residues long. Germline values: CDR1 SGHNT, CDR2 YYREEE (reference sequence). J lost 8 bases, V lost 6 bases, and 13 bases had no gene match. The CDR3 coding sequence is TGTGCCAGCACAAAAGGACAGGAGCTATTAGGCTACACCTTC. This translates into CASTKGQELLGYTF.

The chain carries TRBV5-6 and TRBJ2-1; 9 bases are a match to TRBD2. The CDR3 runs to 16 residues. CDR1 and CDR2 from the germline V gene are SGHDT and YYEEEE. J was trimmed by 0 bases and V by 2 bases; bases with no gene match: 3. Here the CDR3 DNA reads TGTGCCAGCAGCTTTAGCGGGAGAGGCTCCTACAATGAGCAGTTCTTC. As protein: CASSFSGRGSYNEQFF.

This clone is a singleton in its sample. V gene TRBV19 combines with J gene TRBJ2-1; unclear D gene. CDR3 length equals 15 residues. The V gene's germline CDR1 is LNHDA and CDR2 SQIVND (reference sequence). With 2 bases removed from V and 0 bases from J, the gap between germline ends came to 8 bases. CDR3 DNA: TGTGCCAGTAGTATAACAGAAAACTCCTACAATGAGCAGTTCTTC. Encoded protein: CASSITENSYNEQFF.